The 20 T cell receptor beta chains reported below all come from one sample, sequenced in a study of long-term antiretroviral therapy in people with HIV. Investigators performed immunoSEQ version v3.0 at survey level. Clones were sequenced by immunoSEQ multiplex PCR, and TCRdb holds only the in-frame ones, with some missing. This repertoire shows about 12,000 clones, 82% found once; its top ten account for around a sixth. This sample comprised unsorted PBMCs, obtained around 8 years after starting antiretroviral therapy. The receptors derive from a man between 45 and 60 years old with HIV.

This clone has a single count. CDR3 sequence reads: CAISESWADRANYGYTF. CDR3 sequence (DNA): TGTGCCATCAGTGAGTCCTGGGCGGACAGAGCTAACTATGGCTACACCTTC. This chain uses TRBV10-3 with TRBJ1-2, with D tentatively TRBD1 (6 bases). There are 17 residues in the CDR3. The ends were cut back, 0 bases at V and 0 bases at J, with 14 bases in the middle. The germline V gene encodes CDR1 ENHRY and CDR2 SYGVKD.

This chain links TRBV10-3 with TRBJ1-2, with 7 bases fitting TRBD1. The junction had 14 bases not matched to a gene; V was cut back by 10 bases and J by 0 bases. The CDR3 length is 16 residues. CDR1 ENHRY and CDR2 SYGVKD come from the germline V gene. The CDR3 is CATQGGNPLTNYGYTF. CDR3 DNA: TGTGCCACCCAGGGGGGGAATCCCCTTACTAACTATGGCTACACCTTC.

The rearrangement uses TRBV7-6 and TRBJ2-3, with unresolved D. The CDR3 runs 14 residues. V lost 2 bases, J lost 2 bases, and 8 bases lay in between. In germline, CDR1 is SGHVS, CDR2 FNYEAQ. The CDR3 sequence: CASSLLETTDTQYF. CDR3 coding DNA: TGTGCCAGCAGCTTACTAGAGACCACAGATACGCAGTATTTT.

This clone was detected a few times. The CDR3 here is CASKEESTDTQYF. The DNA for the CDR3 is TGTGCCAGTAAGGAGGAAAGCACAGATACGCAGTATTTT. This chain joins TRBV7-8 and TRBJ2-3, with TRBD2 as a possible D gene (5 bases). V dropped 9 bases and J dropped 0 bases, with 10 bases sitting between them. The CDR3 covers 13 residues. CDR1 and CDR2 from the germline V gene are SGHVS and FQNEAQ.

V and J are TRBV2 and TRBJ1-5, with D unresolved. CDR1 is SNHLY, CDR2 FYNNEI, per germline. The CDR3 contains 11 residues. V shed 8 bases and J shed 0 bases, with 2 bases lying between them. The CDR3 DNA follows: TGTGCCAGCGGTAGCAATCAGCCCCAGCATTTT. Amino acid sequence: CASGSNQPQHF. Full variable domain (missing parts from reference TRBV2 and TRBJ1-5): EPEVTQTPSHQVTQMGQEVILRCVPISNHLYFYWYRQILGQKVEFLVSFYNNEISEKSEIFDDQFSVERPDGSNFTLKIRSTKLEDSAMYFCASGSNQPQHFGDGTRLSIL.

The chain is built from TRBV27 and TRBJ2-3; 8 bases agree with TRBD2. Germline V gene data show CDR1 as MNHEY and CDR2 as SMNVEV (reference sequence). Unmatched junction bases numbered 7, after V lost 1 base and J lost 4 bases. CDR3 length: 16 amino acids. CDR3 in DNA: TGTGCCAGCAGTTTATATGCGGGGGGAGGGGCAGATACGCAGTATTTT. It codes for CASSLYAGGGADTQYF.

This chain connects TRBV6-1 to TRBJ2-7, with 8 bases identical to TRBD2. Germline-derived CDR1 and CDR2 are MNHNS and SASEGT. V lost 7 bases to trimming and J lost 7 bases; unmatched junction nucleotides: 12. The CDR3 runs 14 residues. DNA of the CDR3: TGTGCCAGCACTCTCGCCGGGGGGGCAGGGGAGCAGTACTTC. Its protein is CASTLAGGAGEQYF.

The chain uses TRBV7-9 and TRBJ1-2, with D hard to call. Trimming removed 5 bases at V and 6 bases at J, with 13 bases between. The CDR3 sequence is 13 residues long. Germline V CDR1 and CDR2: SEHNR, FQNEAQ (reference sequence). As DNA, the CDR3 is TGTGCCAGCAGCGACACAGTGAGTGATGGCTACACCTTC. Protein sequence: CASSDTVSDGYTF.

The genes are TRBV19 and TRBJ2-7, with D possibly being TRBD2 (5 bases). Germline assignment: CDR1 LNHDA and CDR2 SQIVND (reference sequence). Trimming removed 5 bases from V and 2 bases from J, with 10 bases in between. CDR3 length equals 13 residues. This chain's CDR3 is CASSPGGAYEQYF. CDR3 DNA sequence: TGTGCCAGTAGTCCCGGAGGAGCCTACGAGCAGTACTTC.

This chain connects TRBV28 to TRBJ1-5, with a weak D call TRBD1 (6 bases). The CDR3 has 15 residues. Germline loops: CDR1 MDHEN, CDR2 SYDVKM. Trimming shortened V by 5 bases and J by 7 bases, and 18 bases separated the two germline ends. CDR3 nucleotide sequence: TGTGCCAGCAGTCCCAGGGGAGAGGGGTGGCAGCCCCAGCATTTT. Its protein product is CASSPRGEGWQPQHF. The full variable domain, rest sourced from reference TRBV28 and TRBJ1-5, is DVKVTQSSRYLVKRTGEKVFLECVQDMDHENMFWYRQDPGLGLRLIYFSYDVKMKEKGDIPEGYSVSREKKERFSLILESASTNQTSMYLCASSPRGEGWQPQHFGDGTRLSIL.

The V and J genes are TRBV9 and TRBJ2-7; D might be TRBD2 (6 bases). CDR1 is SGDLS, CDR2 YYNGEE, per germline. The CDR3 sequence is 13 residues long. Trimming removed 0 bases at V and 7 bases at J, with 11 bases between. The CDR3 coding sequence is TGTGCCAGCAGCGTAGTGTGGGGAGGAGAGCAGTACTTC. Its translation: CASSVVWGGEQYF.

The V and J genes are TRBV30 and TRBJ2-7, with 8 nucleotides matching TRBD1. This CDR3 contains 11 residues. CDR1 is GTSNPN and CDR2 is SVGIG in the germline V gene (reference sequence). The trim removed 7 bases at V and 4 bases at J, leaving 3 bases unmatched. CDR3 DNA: TGTGCCTTTAGACAGGGGTACGAGCAGTACTTC. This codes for CAFRQGYEQYF.

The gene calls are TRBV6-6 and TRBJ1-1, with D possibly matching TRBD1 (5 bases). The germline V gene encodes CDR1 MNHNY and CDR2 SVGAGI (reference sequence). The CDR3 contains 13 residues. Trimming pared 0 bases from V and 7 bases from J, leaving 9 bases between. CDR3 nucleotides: TGTGCCAGCAGTTACTCGGGGCAGCTTGAAGCTTTCTTT. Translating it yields CASSYSGQLEAFF.

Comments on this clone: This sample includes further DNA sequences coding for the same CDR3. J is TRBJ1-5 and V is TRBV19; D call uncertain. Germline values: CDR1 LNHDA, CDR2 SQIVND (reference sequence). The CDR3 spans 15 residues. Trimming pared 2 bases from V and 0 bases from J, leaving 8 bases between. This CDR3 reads CASSIQANSNQPQHF. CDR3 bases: TGTGCCAGTAGTATACAGGCAAATAGCAATCAGCCCCAGCATTTT.

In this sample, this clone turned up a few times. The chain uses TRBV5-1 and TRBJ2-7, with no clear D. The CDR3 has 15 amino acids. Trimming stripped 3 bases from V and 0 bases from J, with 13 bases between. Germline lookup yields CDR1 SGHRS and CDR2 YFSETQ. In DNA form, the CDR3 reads TGCGCCAGCAGCTGGACCCCCTGGGACTCCTACGAGCAGTACTTC. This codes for CASSWTPWDSYEQYF.

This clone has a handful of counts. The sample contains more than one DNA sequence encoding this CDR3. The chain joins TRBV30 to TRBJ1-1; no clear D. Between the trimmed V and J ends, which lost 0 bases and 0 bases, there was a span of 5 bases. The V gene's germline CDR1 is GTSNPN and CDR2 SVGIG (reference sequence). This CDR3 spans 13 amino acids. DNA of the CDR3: TGTGCCTGGAGTGTTGCCCTGAACACTGAAGCTTTCTTT. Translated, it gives CAWSVALNTEAFF.

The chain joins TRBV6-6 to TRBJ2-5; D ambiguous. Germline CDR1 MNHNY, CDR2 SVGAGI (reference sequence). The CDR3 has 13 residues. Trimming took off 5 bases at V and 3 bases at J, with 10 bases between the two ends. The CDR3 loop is CASSPDPEETQYF. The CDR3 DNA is TGTGCCAGCAGTCCCGACCCTGAAGAGACCCAGTACTTC.

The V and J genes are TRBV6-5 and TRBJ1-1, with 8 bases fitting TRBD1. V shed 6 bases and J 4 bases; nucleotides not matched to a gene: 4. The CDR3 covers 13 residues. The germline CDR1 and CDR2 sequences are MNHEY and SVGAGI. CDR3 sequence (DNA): TGTGCCAGCAGCACTACAGGGGGCACTGAAGCTTTCTTT. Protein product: CASSTTGGTEAFF.

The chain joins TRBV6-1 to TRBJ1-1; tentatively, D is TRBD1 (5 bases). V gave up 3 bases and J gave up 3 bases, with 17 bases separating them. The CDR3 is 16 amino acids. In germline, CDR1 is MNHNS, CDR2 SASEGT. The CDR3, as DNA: TGTGCCAGCAGTGACTGGATAGAAGGGGCGGACACTGAAGCTTTCTTT. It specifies CASSDWIEGADTEAFF.

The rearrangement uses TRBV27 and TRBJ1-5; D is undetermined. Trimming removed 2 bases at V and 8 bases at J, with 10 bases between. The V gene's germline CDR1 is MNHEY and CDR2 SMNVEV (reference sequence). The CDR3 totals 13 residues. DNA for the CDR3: TGTGCCAGCAGTTTAGGTCCCTCCGAGCCCCAGCATTTT. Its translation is CASSLGPSEPQHF.